Listed here are 3 T cell receptor beta chains from one sample, sequenced in a study of shared clonotypes between healthy human individuals. Here immunoSEQ multiplex PCR was the method, and the copy in TCRdb shows in-frame clones only, minus some. The top ten hold approximately 1.3% of the sample, which has some 1 million clones, about 76% seen once. The sequenced material came from memory CD4+ T cells sorted from blood. Regarding subset: CD45RA-negative fraction. The receptors here all came from a man aged 18 to 29 in good health.

This clone came up once. The chain links TRBV2 to TRBJ2-7; 8 nucleotides align to TRBD1. The CDR3 is 14 amino acids. Germline CDR1 SNHLY, CDR2 FYNNEI. Trimming cost V 5 bases and J 0 bases; bases outside gene matches: 3. CDR3 protein: CASSTGGFSYEQYF. CDR3 sequence (DNA): TGTGCCAGCAGTACAGGGGGGTTCTCCTACGAGCAGTACTTC.

The CDR3 is CASNEQGANQPQHF. The CDR3 DNA reads TGTGCCAGCAACGAGCAGGGGGCGAATCAGCCCCAGCATTTT. V usage is TRBV2 and J usage is TRBJ1-5, with 8 bases fitting TRBD1. V shed 7 bases and J 4 bases; nucleotides not matched to a gene: 6. Germline-derived CDR1 and CDR2 are SNHLY and FYNNEI. CDR3 length: 14 residues.

This clone showed up just a few times. The chain has TRBV10-3 and TRBJ2-7, with 9 nucleotides matching TRBD2. Germline V gene data show CDR1 as ENHRY and CDR2 as SYGVKD. V was pared by 5 bases and J by 9 bases, with 8 bases of the junction left unmatched. This CDR3 is built from 13 residues. The CDR3 region is CAISLAGSEGQYF. The CDR3 nucleotides are TGTGCCATCAGTCTAGCGGGGTCGGAGGGGCAGTACTTC.